The T cell receptor beta chain under discussion was sequenced for a study of T cell responses to AZD1222 COVID-19 vaccine. General study findings and limits: Spike-spanning, vaccine-associated CD4 TCRs were dominant at 160-218 and 743-854. Spike-specific TCR breadth and depth grew following two AZD1222 doses.

Germline V gene sequence: CDR1 SGHNT, CDR2 YYREEE (reference sequence). Unmatched junction bases numbered 4, after V lost 4 bases and J lost 2 bases. This CDR3 region has 14 residues. Only in-frame clones appear in the TCRdb table, and some are missing; sequencing was by immunoSEQ multiplex PCR. The data contain under 150,000 clones, approximately 90% of them seen just once; the ten biggest clones take up about 5.5%. Note on this clone: Antigen: not known.

The sample in question was peripheral blood, obtained on day 0 of AZD1222 vaccination. The receptor was derived from an adult in good health. J is TRBJ2-5 and V is TRBV5-4, with TRBD1 matching over 8 bases. Written as DNA, the CDR3 is TGTGCCAGCAGCACAGGGGGTTTGCAAGAGACCCAGTACTTC. Protein: CASSTGGLQETQYF.